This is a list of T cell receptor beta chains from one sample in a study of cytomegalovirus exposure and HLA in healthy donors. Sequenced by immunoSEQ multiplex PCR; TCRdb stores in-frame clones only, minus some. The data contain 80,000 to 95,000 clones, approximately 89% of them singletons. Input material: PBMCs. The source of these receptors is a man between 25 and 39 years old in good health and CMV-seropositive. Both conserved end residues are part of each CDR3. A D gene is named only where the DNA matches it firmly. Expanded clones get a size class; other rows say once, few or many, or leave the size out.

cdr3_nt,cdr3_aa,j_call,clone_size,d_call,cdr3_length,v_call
TGTGCCAGCAGTTTGGTTAGCACGGAGACCCAGTACTTC,CASSLVSTETQYF,TRBJ2-5,-,-,13,TRBV28
TGTGCCTGTTCACAGGGATCGAGGGGAAACACCATATATTTT,CACSQGSRGNTIYF,TRBJ1-3,-,-,14,TRBV30
TGTGCCAGCAGCCATCAGGGGTATCGTGGCTATGGCTACACCTTC,CASSHQGYRGYGYTF,TRBJ1-2,-,-,15,TRBV5-4
TGTGCCAGCAGGTCTCGACGCCTAGCGGGAGGGTCTAATGAGCAGTTCTTC,CASRSRRLAGGSNEQFF,TRBJ2-1,-,TRBD2,17,TRBV28
TGTGCCAGCAGCCCCCGGGACAGGGGGTTGAATGAGCAGTTCTTC,CASSPRDRGLNEQFF,TRBJ2-1,-,TRBD1,15,TRBV7-8
TGTGCCAGCTCACCCACAGGGGGGATCAATGAGCAGTTCTTC,CASSPTGGINEQFF,TRBJ2-1,-,TRBD1,14,TRBV18
TGTGCCAGCAGCCTCTCCAGCGGAACCTCCTACGAGCAGTACTTC,CASSLSSGTSYEQYF,TRBJ2-7,-,-,15,TRBV4-2
TGTGCCAGCACTCCACTGTCCGTAGATACGCAGTATTTT,CASTPLSVDTQYF,TRBJ2-3,-,-,13,TRBV28
TGTGCCAGCAGCCAACAGGGGGGCAGGGGACAGCCCCAGCATTTT,CASSQQGGRGQPQHF,TRBJ1-5,-,TRBD1,15,TRBV2
TGCGCCAGCAGTGGACAGGGGTACGAGCAGTACTTC,CASSGQGYEQYF,TRBJ2-7,-,TRBD1,12,TRBV10-1
TGTGCCAGCAGCTCCCGACTAGCGGGAGTTGAGCAGTTCTTC,CASSSRLAGVEQFF,TRBJ2-1,-,TRBD2,14,TRBV13
TGTGCCAGCAGCTTTCGGGGGAGTGCAACTAATGAAAAACTGTTTTTT,CASSFRGSATNEKLFF,TRBJ1-4,-,-,16,TRBV5-6
TGTGCCAGCAGTTTTCCGGGAGAACATAACAATGAGCAGTTCTTC,CASSFPGEHNNEQFF,TRBJ2-1,-,-,15,TRBV28
TGTGCCAGCAGGAGACAGTACAATGAGCAGTTCTTC,CASRRQYNEQFF,TRBJ2-1,-,-,12,TRBV5-6
TGCAGCGTTCAGGGAACTAGCGGGAGCACAGATACGCAGTATTTT,CSVQGTSGSTDTQYF,TRBJ2-3,-,TRBD2,15,TRBV29-1
TGTGCCAGCAGCGTCAGCGGTAGCCCGTCAGGGGGCTCCTCCTACGAGCAGTACTTC,CASSVSGSPSGGSSYEQYF,TRBJ2-7,-,TRBD1,19,TRBV27
TGCGCCAGCAGCTTGTTCAGGGCCGGGGGTGGGGAAAAACTGTTTTTT,CASSLFRAGGGEKLFF,TRBJ1-4,-,-,16,TRBV5-1
TGTGCCGGGACAGGGCTTTCCTACGAGCAGTACTTC,CAGTGLSYEQYF,TRBJ2-7,once,TRBD1,12,TRBV2
TGTGCCAGTAGTATGGCCGGGAGCACCGGGGAGCTGTTTTTT,CASSMAGSTGELFF,TRBJ2-2,-,-,14,TRBV19
TGTGCCAGTAATCGGGGGGCGGATGGCAATCAGCCCCAGCATTTT,CASNRGADGNQPQHF,TRBJ1-5,-,-,15,TRBV19
TGTGCCAGCAGCCTCAGGAGGGAGGACACTGAAGCTTTCTTT,CASSLRREDTEAFF,TRBJ1-1,-,-,14,TRBV11-2
TGTGCCAGCAGCATCGACAGGACCGAAGCTTTCTTT,CASSIDRTEAFF,TRBJ1-1,-,-,12,TRBV5-5
TGTGCCAGCAGTTTATTCGGACAGAATCAGCCCCAGCATTTT,CASSLFGQNQPQHF,TRBJ1-5,-,-,14,TRBV28
TGTGCCTGGAGGGAAGGGGGTACTGAAGCTTTCTTT,CAWREGGTEAFF,TRBJ1-1,-,-,12,TRBV30
TGTGCCAGTAGTATGATTGGGGGGACTGAGCAGTTCTTC,CASSMIGGTEQFF,TRBJ2-1,-,-,13,TRBV19
TGCGCCAGCAGCTCGACTAGCGGGCACTACAATGAGCAGTTCTTC,CASSSTSGHYNEQFF,TRBJ2-1,few,TRBD2,15,TRBV5-1
TGTGCCAGCAGCTTAGGCGGCGACTACGAGCAGTACTTC,CASSLGGDYEQYF,TRBJ2-7,-,-,13,TRBV7-9
TGCGCCAGCAGCTTGATGGGGGGAAATGAAAAACTGTTTTTT,CASSLMGGNEKLFF,TRBJ1-4,-,-,14,TRBV5-1
TGTGCCAGCAGTTTCGGGTCGGGGAACTATGGCTACACCTTC,CASSFGSGNYGYTF,TRBJ1-2,-,-,14,TRBV28
TGTGCCAGCAGCCCATCAGGGTCCGAGCAGTACTTC,CASSPSGSEQYF,TRBJ2-7,-,-,12,TRBV7-9
TGTGCCAGCAGCAGCCCAGGGGTGGGTAATGAAAAACTGTTTTTT,CASSSPGVGNEKLFF,TRBJ1-4,-,-,15,TRBV28
TGTGCCAGCAGTTTATGGGGGACAGGGGGATCCTACGAGCAGTACTTC,CASSLWGTGGSYEQYF,TRBJ2-7,-,TRBD1,16,TRBV28
TGTGCCAGCAGTCATCCGACAGGGGGGGTGGCTGAAGCTTTCTTT,CASSHPTGGVAEAFF,TRBJ1-1,-,TRBD1,15,TRBV2
TGTGCCAGCAGCCAGATTAAGGGGGCTCAGCCCCAGCATTTT,CASSQIKGAQPQHF,TRBJ1-5,-,TRBD1,14,TRBV27
TGTGCCATCAGGACTACAGATACGCAGTATTTT,CAIRTTDTQYF,TRBJ2-3,-,-,11,TRBV10-3
TGTGCCAGGCACTTACAGGGGAGGTCCTCCTACGAGCAGTACTTC,CARHLQGRSSYEQYF,TRBJ2-7,-,-,15,TRBV5-7
TGTGCCAGTACCGTCGCGGGGGGTTCCTACGAGCAGTACTTC,CASTVAGGSYEQYF,TRBJ2-7,-,TRBD2,14,TRBV19
TGTGCCAGCAGCTTAGCGGCGGGAGGAGGTCCCTACGAGCAGTACTTC,CASSLAAGGGPYEQYF,TRBJ2-7,once,TRBD2,16,TRBV13
TGTGCCAGCAGCCCTCGGCGCAGGGGATTGCACGAGCAGTACTTC,CASSPRRRGLHEQYF,TRBJ2-7,-,-,15,TRBV7-9
TGTGCCAGCAGTGTCGGGACTAGCGGCGAGACCCAGTACTTC,CASSVGTSGETQYF,TRBJ2-5,-,TRBD2,14,TRBV2
TGTGCTAGCAGCCCTCGGACAGGGAACACCGGGGAGCTGTTTTTT,CASSPRTGNTGELFF,TRBJ2-2,-,TRBD1,15,TRBV7-7
TGTGCCAGCAGTTTAGGGGCGACTGGAAACAATGAGCAGTTCTTC,CASSLGATGNNEQFF,TRBJ2-1,-,-,15,TRBV28
TGTGCCAGCAGTGAAGCCCTTGACCTAGCGGGAGAGTTCAATGAGCAGTTCTTC,CASSEALDLAGEFNEQFF,TRBJ2-1,-,TRBD2,18,TRBV2
TGCGCCAGCAGCCAAGGCCCCGCGTGGGAGGCCTACAATGAGCAGTTCTTC,CASSQGPAWEAYNEQFF,TRBJ2-1,-,-,17,TRBV4-1
TGTGCCAGCAGCATAACGAACTCCGAGCAGTACTTC,CASSITNSEQYF,TRBJ2-7,once,-,12,TRBV7-9